These T cell receptor beta chains were read from a single sample in a study of cytomegalovirus exposure and HLA in healthy donors. Assay used: immunoSEQ multiplex PCR; TCRdb lists only in-frame clones, some missing. The sample carries about 99,000 clones, over 75% recorded once. Sequenced: PBMCs. The receptors derive from a man aged 35 to 55 in good health and CMV-seronegative. Both conserved end residues are part of each CDR3. Clone size is not always given. Where it is, it says once, few, many or a class for expanded clones.

V gene	CDR3 length	J gene	clone size	CDR3 protein
TRBV5-4	16	TRBJ2-1	.	CASSGVRGGSSNEQFF
TRBV29-1	14	TRBJ2-2	.	CSVRLAGWAGELFF
TRBV10-2	14	TRBJ1-2	.	CASSESYEVYGYTF
TRBV7-9	14	TRBJ1-6	few	CASSLQGNNSPLHF
TRBV29-1	13	TRBJ2-2	.	CSVRQGGTGELFF
TRBV5-1	18	TRBJ2-2	.	CASSRGDRTVEDTGELFF
TRBV5-1	14	TRBJ1-6	once	CASSLREANSPLHF
TRBV2	15	TRBJ1-1	few	CASTEHEARSTEAFF
TRBV27	20	TRBJ2-7	.	CASSLFSVDRGTPDSYEQYF
TRBV10-3	16	TRBJ1-4	.	CARFLELRQSNEKLFF
TRBV7-8	15	TRBJ2-1	.	CASSLGGGPLDEQFF
TRBV30	11	TRBJ2-7	.	CAWSVRYEQYF
TRBV15	17	TRBJ2-7	.	CATSRDSIAGVKNEQYF
TRBV21-1	12	TRBJ2-5	.	CASTKGGTGYNF
TRBV5-1	17	TRBJ2-7	once	CASSHRTSGVSSYEQYF
TRBV2	18	TRBJ1-5	few	CASSAHLPRTGGQEPQHF
TRBV6-5	16	TRBJ1-4	few	CASSLGRSGGSEKLFF
TRBV7-7	16	TRBJ2-5	.	CASSLGTSGHQETQYF
TRBV19	13	TRBJ1-6	few	CASSNKGDTPLHF
TRBV9	16	TRBJ1-2	.	CASSVAPSIQGAGYTF
TRBV5-5	15	TRBJ2-5	.	CASSNGGTSALAQYF
TRBV7-9	15	TRBJ2-7	once	CASSILGWTDYEQYF
TRBV7-9	14	TRBJ2-1	.	CASSRSGSSNEQFF